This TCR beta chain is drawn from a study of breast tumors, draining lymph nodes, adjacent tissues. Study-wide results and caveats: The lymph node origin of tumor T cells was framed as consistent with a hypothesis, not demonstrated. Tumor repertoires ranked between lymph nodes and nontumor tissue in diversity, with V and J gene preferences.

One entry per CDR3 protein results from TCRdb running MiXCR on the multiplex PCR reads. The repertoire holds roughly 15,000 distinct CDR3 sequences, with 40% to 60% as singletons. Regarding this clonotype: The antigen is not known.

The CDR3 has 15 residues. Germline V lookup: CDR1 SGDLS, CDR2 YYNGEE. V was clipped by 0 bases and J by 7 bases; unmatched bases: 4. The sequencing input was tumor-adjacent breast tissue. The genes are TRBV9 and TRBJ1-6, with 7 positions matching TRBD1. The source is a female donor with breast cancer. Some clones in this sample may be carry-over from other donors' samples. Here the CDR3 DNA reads TGTGCCAGCAGCGTAGGACAGGGCCTAAATTCACCCCTCCACTTT. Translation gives CASSVGQGLNSPLHF.